Listed here is a single T cell receptor beta chain. Its antigen remains unknown. A multiplex PCR was run with 60 Vbeta primers and 13 Jbeta primers. Assay: immunoSEQ multiplex PCR; the TCRdb copy retains only in-frame clones and omits some. Of about 180,000 clones listed, approximately 80% are singletons. This sample is drawn from a study of cytomegalovirus exposure and HLA in healthy donors. Study as a whole: An earlier analysis found fewer than 140 million unique TCR beta sequences from 150 million to 200 million T cells. Findings and limits, study-wide: The sole available immune exposure information was CMV serostatus.

Germline V gene data show CDR1 as SGDLS and CDR2 as YYNGEE. The CDR3 sequence is 18 residues long. The V and J ends lost 0 bases and 2 bases respectively, with 19 bases between them. This TCR was recovered from a woman in her thirties in good health and CMV-seronegative. The chain uses TRBV9 and TRBJ2-3, with D perhaps matching TRBD2 (5 bases). Material: PBMCs. In DNA, the CDR3 is TGTGCCAGCAGCGTAGTTGCCCCTACTAGAATAACCACAGATACGCAGTATTTT. Translating gives CASSVVAPTRITTDTQYF.